Listed here are 19 T cell receptor beta chains from one sample, sequenced in a study of cytotoxic CD8 clonotypes in ibrutinib-treated CLL. Generated by immunoSEQ multiplex PCR, the TCRdb table keeps only in-frame clones and is missing some. This sample has about 140,000 clones, with 80% found just once. The sample was PBMCs, taken after 36 months of ibrutinib treatment. These receptors were collected from a human donor with chronic lymphocytic leukemia.

The chain couples TRBV5-1 to TRBJ2-7; TRBD2 agrees at 10 bases. V was pared by 4 bases and J by 4 bases, with 11 bases of the junction left unmatched. CDR1 SGHRS and CDR2 YFSETQ come from the germline V gene. The CDR3 is 16 amino acids. The CDR3 bases are TGCGCCAGCAGCCTGGACCCCGGGACTAGCGCTTACGAGCAGTACTTC. It yields the protein CASSLDPGTSAYEQYF.

The gene calls are TRBV7-9 and TRBJ1-2, with D unclear. CDR1 and CDR2 (germline): SEHNR, FQNEAQ (reference sequence). The CDR3 sequence is 15 residues long. The germline V and J ends were trimmed by 6 bases and 8 bases, with 22 bases remaining between them. The CDR3 nucleotides are TGTGCCAGCAGTTCGACGGACGGCCTGGGGAGAGGCTACACCTTC. The encoded protein is CASSSTDGLGRGYTF.

The chain recombines TRBV15 with TRBJ2-1; 9 bases fit TRBD2. The CDR3 consists of 18 residues. After removal of 0 bases from V and 0 bases from J, the junction contained 6 bases not matched to a gene. Per the germline V gene, CDR1 is LNHNV and CDR2 is YYDKDF (reference sequence). CDR3 in amino acids: CATSRDTLTSGSYNEQFF. The DNA of the CDR3 is TGTGCCACCAGCAGAGATACCCTGACTAGCGGCTCCTACAATGAGCAGTTCTTC.

This clone was seen only once. The chain joins TRBV7-9 to TRBJ1-6; unclear D gene. V gave up 4 bases and J gave up 0 bases, with 7 bases separating them. CDR1 is SEHNR and CDR2 is FQNEAQ in the germline V gene (reference sequence). The CDR3 spans 15 residues. In nucleotides, the CDR3 is TGTGCCAGCAGCTCCTCCGGCTCCTATAATTCACCCCTCCACTTT. Protein product: CASSSSGSYNSPLHF.

V and J are TRBV10-1 and TRBJ2-7, with TRBD1 matching over 8 bases. V gave up 3 bases and J gave up 1 base; unmatched junction bases: 11. The CDR3 is 17 amino acids. The germline gives CDR1 WNHNN, CDR2 SYGVQD (reference sequence). For the CDR3, the DNA is TGCGCCAGCAGTGAAGGGGGATCCCGGACAGGGTCCTACGAGCAGTACTTC. It codes for CASSEGGSRTGSYEQYF.

The rearrangement uses TRBV4-2 and TRBJ2-1; D gene uncertain. Trimming took off 1 base at V and 5 bases at J, with 15 bases between the two ends. CDR1 and CDR2 (germline): LGHNA, YNFKEQ. There are 16 residues in the CDR3. CDR3: CASSQVDSRRNNEQFF. DNA of the CDR3: TGTGCCAGCAGCCAAGTCGATAGCAGGCGCAACAATGAGCAGTTCTTC.

This clone was seen a handful of times. The V call is TRBV7-9, the J call TRBJ1-2; D is undetermined. The CDR3 spans 11 residues. Per the germline V gene, CDR1 is SEHNR and CDR2 is FQNEAQ (reference sequence). V was pared by 5 bases and J by 8 bases, with 9 bases between. CDR3 residues: CASSPPSGYTF. Written as DNA, the CDR3 is TGTGCCAGCAGCCCCCCCAGCGGCTACACCTTC.

This clone was observed a single time. The J gene is TRBJ1-1, the V gene TRBV15; TRBD1 is a possible D gene (5 bases). Trimming removed 1 base at V and 4 bases at J, with 10 bases between. The CDR3 loop spans 14 amino acids. CDR1 and CDR2 (germline): LNHNV, YYDKDF (reference sequence). The CDR3 loop reads CATSRVRGGTEAFF. CDR3 nucleotides: TGTGCCACCAGCAGAGTACGGGGGGGCACTGAAGCTTTCTTT.

This chain links TRBV18 with TRBJ2-1; D remains unclear. V lost 2 bases, J lost 6 bases, and 5 bases lay in between. The CDR3 has 12 amino acids. In germline, CDR1 is KGHSH, CDR2 LQKENI. This CDR3 is CASSPSGNEQFF. The CDR3 coding sequence is TGTGCCAGCTCACCATCTGGCAATGAGCAGTTCTTC.

J is TRBJ1-2 and V is TRBV28, with D unresolved. Deletions cut 6 bases from V and 3 bases from J, with 5 bases between. Germline CDR1 MDHEN, CDR2 SYDVKM. The length of the CDR3 is 11 residues. The CDR3 spells CASRADYGYTF. CDR3 bases: TGTGCCAGCAGGGCCGACTATGGCTACACCTTC.

The CDR3 loop reads CASSTNPLGRQYF. In DNA form, the CDR3 reads TGTGCCAGTAGTACGAATCCCCTTGGGCGGCAGTACTTC. V usage is TRBV19 and J usage is TRBJ2-7, with D unclear. Looked up from germline, CDR1 is LNHDA and CDR2 is SQIVND (reference sequence). V was cut by 4 bases and J by 9 bases, with 16 bases left in between. The CDR3 totals 13 residues.

The chain combines TRBV10-3 with TRBJ1-1, with TRBD1 matching 7 bases. The CDR3 is 13 residues long. The trim removed 9 bases at V and 1 base at J, leaving 5 bases unmatched. Per the germline V gene, CDR1 is ENHRY and CDR2 is SYGVKD. The CDR3 protein is CAIGRGSNTEAFF. The CDR3 nucleotides read TGTGCCATTGGCAGGGGGTCGAACACTGAAGCTTTCTTT.

The chain uses TRBV29-1 and TRBJ2-3, with D maybe TRBD1 (6 bases). There are 16 residues in the CDR3. Germline V gives CDR1 SQVTM, CDR2 ANQGSEA. V lost 1 base and J 0 bases, leaving 14 bases between the germline ends. In nucleotides, the CDR3 is TGCAGCGTTGAAGTGGGGGCTAACCCTAGCACAGATACGCAGTATTTT. Its protein is CSVEVGANPSTDTQYF.

J is TRBJ1-2 and V is TRBV7-2; D gene unclear. The CDR3 totals 14 residues. Germline CDR1 is SGHTA and CDR2 is FQGNSA. Trimming removed 5 bases at V and 8 bases at J, with 18 bases between. The CDR3 DNA is TGTGCCAGCAGCAATGCTGGGGAGGGCTGGGGCTACACCTTC. Protein sequence: CASSNAGEGWGYTF.

This clone has just a few counts. The rearrangement joins TRBV25-1 to TRBJ2-7; TRBD1 aligns across 10 bases. The V segment lost 3 bases and the J segment 1 base; nucleotides outside the gene matches: 6. Germline values: CDR1 MGHDK, CDR2 SYGVNS. The CDR3 loop spans 16 amino acids. The CDR3, as DNA: TGTGCCAGCAGTGAGGCGGACAGGGGGTCGTCCTACGAGCAGTACTTC. As protein: CASSEADRGSSYEQYF.

V and J are TRBV19 and TRBJ2-1, with a possible D match to TRBD2 (5 bases). The V end was cut by 7 bases, the J end by 3 bases, with 7 bases between. The germline V gene encodes CDR1 LNHDA and CDR2 SQIVND (reference sequence). This CDR3 is built from 12 residues. CDR3 amino acids: CASNGNYNEQFF. The CDR3 DNA reads TGTGCCAGTAACGGGAACTACAATGAGCAGTTCTTC.

The gene calls are TRBV7-3 and TRBJ2-5; D unresolved. Trimming cost V 2 bases and J 2 bases, with 6 bases left between them. The germline V gene encodes CDR1 SGHTA and CDR2 FQGTGA. The CDR3 consists of 13 residues. CDR3 nucleotides: TGTGCCAGCAGCTTATCAGGTCAAGAGACCCAGTACTTC. It codes for CASSLSGQETQYF.

The rearrangement links TRBV29-1 to TRBJ1-1; unclear D gene. V dropped 3 bases and J dropped 0 bases, with 11 bases sitting between them. The CDR3 spans 14 residues. Germline values: CDR1 SQVTM, CDR2 ANQGSEA. The CDR3 protein is CSVEGGIMNTEAFF. The CDR3 DNA reads as TGCAGCGTTGAGGGTGGTATAATGAACACTGAAGCTTTCTTT.

The rearrangement links TRBV5-8 to TRBJ1-5; D is unresolved. Germline CDR1 reads SGHTS; CDR2 reads YDEGEE. V lost 4 bases to trimming and J lost 2 bases, with 13 bases between them. The CDR3 runs to 15 residues. In DNA, the CDR3 is TGTGCCAGCAGCCGGAGGAGCGGAGGCAATCAGCCCCAGCATTTT. As protein: CASSRRSGGNQPQHF. Full variable domain (outside the CDR3, taken from reference TRBV5-8 and TRBJ1-5): EAGVTQSPTHLIKTRGQQATLRCSPISGHTSVYWYQQALGLGLQFLLWYDEGEERNRGNFPPRFSGRQFPNYSSELNVNALELEDSALYLCASSRRSGGNQPQHFGDGTRLSIL.